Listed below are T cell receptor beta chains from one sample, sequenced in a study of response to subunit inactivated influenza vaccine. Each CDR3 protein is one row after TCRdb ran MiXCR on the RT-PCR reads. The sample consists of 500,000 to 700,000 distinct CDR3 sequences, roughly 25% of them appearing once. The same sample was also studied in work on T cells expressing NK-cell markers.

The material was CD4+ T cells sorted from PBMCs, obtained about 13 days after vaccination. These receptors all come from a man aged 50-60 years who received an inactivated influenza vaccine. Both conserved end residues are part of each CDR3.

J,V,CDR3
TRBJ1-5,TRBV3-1,CASSWTGYQPQHF
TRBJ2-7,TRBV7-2,CASSSYRGGEQYF
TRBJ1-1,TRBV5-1,CASRQVMNTEAFF
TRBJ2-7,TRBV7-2,CASSYGGGLSGYEQYF
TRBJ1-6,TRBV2,CASSQTGANNSPLHF
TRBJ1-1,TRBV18,CASSATGGTEAFF
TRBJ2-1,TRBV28,CATQGGAYNEQFF
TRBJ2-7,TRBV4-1,CASSRREAGSNEQYF
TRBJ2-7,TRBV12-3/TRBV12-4,CASSLLLAGYEQYF
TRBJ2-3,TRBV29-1,CSGQQEGKTDTQYF
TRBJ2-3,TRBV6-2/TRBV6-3,CASSFDAGLGTQYF
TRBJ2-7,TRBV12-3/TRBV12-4,CASSLVGAGQGAREQYF
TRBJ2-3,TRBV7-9,CASRVWDSLETQYF
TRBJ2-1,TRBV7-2,CASSLFAAGGQHEQFF
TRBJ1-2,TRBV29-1,CSVETGVLNYGYTF
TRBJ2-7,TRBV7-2,CASSLGGGPKGQYF
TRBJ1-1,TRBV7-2,CASRQGSANTEAFF
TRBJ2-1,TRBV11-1,CASSLGPGRTSGVSYNEQFF
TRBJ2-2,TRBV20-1,CSARDSAYTGELFF
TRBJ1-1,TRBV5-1,CASTLGWVRDTEAFF
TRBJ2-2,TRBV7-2,CASSRLLNTGELFF
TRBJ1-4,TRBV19,CASSSDTLNEKLFF
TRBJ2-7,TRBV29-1,CSVAPGGGEQYF
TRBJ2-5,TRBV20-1,CSARGTGTSGWETQYF
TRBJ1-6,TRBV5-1,CASSLVGEGSSPLHF
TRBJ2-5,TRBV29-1,CSVKTYETQYF
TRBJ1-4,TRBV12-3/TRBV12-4,CASSPVSEKLFF
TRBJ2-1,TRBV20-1,CSARDLAGGSYNEQFF
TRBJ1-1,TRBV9,CASSRQGIPEAFF
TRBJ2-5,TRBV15,CATSRDQGQEETQYF
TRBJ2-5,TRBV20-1,CSARSGEETQYF
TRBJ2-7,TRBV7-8,CASSLEGRGYEQYF
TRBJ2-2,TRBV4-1,CASSQDGRGRTGELFF
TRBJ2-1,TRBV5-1,CASSLAASGRANEQFF
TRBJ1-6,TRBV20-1,CSARTGKVNNSPLHF
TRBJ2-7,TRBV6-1,CASRRTGTGSVGEQYF
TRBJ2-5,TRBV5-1,CASSLDGSGGAGETQYF
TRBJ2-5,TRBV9,CASSPRDRVETQYF
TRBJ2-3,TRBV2,CASSSGTSGWTDTQYF
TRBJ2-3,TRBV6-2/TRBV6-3,CASKRPTDTQYF
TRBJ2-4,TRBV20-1,CSAWTGAAKNIQYF
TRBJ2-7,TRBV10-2,CASSLQSTYEQYF
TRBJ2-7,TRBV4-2,CASSQDIEGDDEQYF
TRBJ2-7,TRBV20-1,CSARPTGHLYEQYF
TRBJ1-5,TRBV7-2,CASSLKAVAQPQHF
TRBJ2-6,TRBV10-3,CAISDPGGAGANVLTF
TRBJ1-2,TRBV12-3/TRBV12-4,CASSPGGVGYTF
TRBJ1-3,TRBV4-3,CANSQDMSARNPFF
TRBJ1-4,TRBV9,CASSSGSTGKLFF
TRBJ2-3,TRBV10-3,CATRGGVSTDTQYF
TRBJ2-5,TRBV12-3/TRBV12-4,CASSYQGLAETQYF
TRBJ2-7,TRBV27,CATSFVSGGNEQYF
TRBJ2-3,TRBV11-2,CASSPGLAENTQYF
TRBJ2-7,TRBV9,CASSVLGSSYEQYF
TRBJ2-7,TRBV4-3,CASSQDLGPREQYF
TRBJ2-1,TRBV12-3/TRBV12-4,CASSSMQEQFF
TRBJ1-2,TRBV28,CASRKDTDYGYTF
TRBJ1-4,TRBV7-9,CASSPRQGRPANEKLFF
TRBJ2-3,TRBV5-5,CASSLAFTSIGDTQYF
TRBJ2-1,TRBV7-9,CASIPIKALPNEQFF